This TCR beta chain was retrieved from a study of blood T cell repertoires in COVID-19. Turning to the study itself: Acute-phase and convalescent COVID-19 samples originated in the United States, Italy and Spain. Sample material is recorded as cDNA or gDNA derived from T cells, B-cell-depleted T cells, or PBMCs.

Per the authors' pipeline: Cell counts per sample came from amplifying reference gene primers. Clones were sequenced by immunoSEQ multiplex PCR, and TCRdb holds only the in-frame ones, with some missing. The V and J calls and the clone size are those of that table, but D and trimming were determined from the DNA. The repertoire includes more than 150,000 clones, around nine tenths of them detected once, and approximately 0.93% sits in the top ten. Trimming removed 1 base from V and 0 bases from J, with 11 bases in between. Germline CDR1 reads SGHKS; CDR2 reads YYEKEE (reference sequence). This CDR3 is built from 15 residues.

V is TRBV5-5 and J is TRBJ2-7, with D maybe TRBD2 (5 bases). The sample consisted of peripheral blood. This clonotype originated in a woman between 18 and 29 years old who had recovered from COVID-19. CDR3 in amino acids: CASSLFTGSSYEQYV. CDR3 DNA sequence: TGTGCCAGCAGCTTGTTTACGGGAAGCTCCTACGAGCAGTACGTC.